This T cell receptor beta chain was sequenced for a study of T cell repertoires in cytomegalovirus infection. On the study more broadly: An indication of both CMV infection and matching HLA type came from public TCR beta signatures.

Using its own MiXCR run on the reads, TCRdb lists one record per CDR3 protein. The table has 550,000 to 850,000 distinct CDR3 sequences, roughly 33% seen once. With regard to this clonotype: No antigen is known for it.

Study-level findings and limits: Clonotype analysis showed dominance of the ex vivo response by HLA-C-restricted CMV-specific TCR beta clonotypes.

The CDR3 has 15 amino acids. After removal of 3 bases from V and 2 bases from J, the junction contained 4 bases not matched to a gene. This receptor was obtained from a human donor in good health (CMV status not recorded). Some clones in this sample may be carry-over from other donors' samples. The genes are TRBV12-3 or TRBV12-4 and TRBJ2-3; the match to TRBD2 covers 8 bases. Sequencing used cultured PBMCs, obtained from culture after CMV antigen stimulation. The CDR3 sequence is CASSFGGGPTDTQYF. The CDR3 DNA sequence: TGTGCCAGCAGTTTTGGCGGGGGGCCCACAGATACGCAGTATTTT.